This T cell receptor (beta chain) was profiled in a study of blood T cell repertoires in COVID-19. Study background: Some COVID-19 samples were acute and others convalescent; all came from the United States, Italy and Spain. Sources were T cells, B-cell-depleted T cells, or PBMCs; the material itself was cDNA or gDNA.

V was pared by 0 bases and J by 6 bases, with 17 bases between. Germline CDR1 reads MNHEY; CDR2 reads SVGAGI. The CDR3 runs 16 residues. Original processing methods: Reference gene primers were amplified, and this amplification served to estimate nucleated cell counts. Repertoires were generated with immunoSEQ multiplex PCR, while TCRdb's copy carries only in-frame clones and drops some. V and J calls and clone size are given by that table; D and trimming were obtained from the DNA. The sample lists some 74,000 clones; 65% to 85% were seen once. The sample comprised peripheral blood. The chain is built from TRBV6-5 and TRBJ1-2; D is unclear. The sequence was obtained from a woman older than 75 with active or convalescent COVID-19. Written as DNA, the CDR3 is TGTGCCAGCAGTTACTCGATGTTGACCCTCGCGGATGGCTACACCTTC. Translating it yields CASSYSMLTLADGYTF.